One sample yielded the 13 T cell receptor beta chains listed below, sequenced in a study of CD8+CD57+ T cells in acquired aplastic anemia. It was genomic DNA that served as the template for profiling TCR beta VDJ and CDR3. TCRdb analysed the reads with MiXCR anew, one entry per CDR3 protein. The sample contains about 190,000 distinct CDR3 sequences, approximately 52% of which appear only once. Sequenced: sorted CD4+, CD8+, or CD8+CD57+ T cells (not recorded which) from PBMCs. These receptors originate from a human donor in good health, serving as a control.

This sequence joins TRBV7-3 and TRBJ2-3; tentative D call: TRBD2 (6 bases). Deletions cut 10 bases from V and 4 bases from J, with 6 bases between. This CDR3 region has 10 residues. Per germline, CDR1 SGHTA and CDR2 FQGTGA. The CDR3 reads CATGADTQYF. In DNA, the CDR3 is TGTGCCACGGGGGCAGATACGCAGTATTTT. The whole variable domain, remainder taken from reference TRBV7-3 and TRBJ2-3, is GAGVSQTPSNKVTEKGKYVELRCDPISGHTALYWYRQSLGQGPEFLIYFQGTGAADDSGLPNDRFFAVRPEGSVSTLKIQRTERGDSAVYLCATGADTQYFGPGTRLTVL.

This clonotype turned up a few times. The chain is built from TRBV20-1 and TRBJ1-2; 9 bases align to TRBD1. The CDR3 is made up of 11 amino acids. The V and J ends lost 8 bases and 8 bases, in that order; junction bases with no gene match: 6. CDR1 is DFQATT, CDR2 SNEGSKA, per germline (reference sequence). The DNA for the CDR3 is TGCAGTCCTCGACAGGGGGAAGGCTACACCTTC. Translation: CSPRQGEGYTF.

The chain recombines TRBV7-6 with TRBJ2-3, with 10 bases fitting TRBD1. Germline-derived CDR1 and CDR2 are SGHVS and FNYEAQ. Trimming took 8 bases from V and 3 from J; bases not matched to a gene: 8. The CDR3 totals 15 residues. CDR3 region: CASGRTGGRTDTQYF. CDR3 in DNA: TGTGCCAGCGGACGGACAGGGGGAAGGACAGATACGCAGTATTTT.

The sample holds many counts of this clonotype. V gene TRBV12-3 or TRBV12-4 combines with J gene TRBJ2-7; D call uncertain. The CDR3 has 13 amino acids. V was trimmed by 3 bases and J by 3 bases, leaving 9 bases between them. CDR3 DNA: TGTGCCAGCAGTTTGGCCCCCTACTACGAGCAGTACTTC. Translation gives CASSLAPYYEQYF.

As for this clonotype: A much bigger clone sits one base away, suggesting this may be a read error. The chain uses TRBV25-1 and TRBJ2-7; D tentatively reads TRBD1 or TRBD2 (5 bases each). The V gene's germline CDR1 is MGHDK and CDR2 SYGVNS. Trimming cost V 5 bases and J 2 bases, with 19 bases left between them. The CDR3 totals 16 residues. The CDR3 protein is CASSLIIGTGPYEQYF. In nucleotides, the CDR3 is TGTGCCAGCAGTTTAATCATCGGGACCGGTCCCTACGAGCAGTACTTC.

The V and J genes are TRBV5-1 and TRBJ2-1, with TRBD1 matching over 8 bases. Germline trimming cut 0 bases from V and 7 bases from J; bases unmatched to any gene: 15. The germline V gene encodes CDR1 SGHRS and CDR2 YFSETQ. CDR3 length: 18 amino acids. In nucleotides, the CDR3 is TGCGCCAGCAGCTTGGGATTTACAGGGGGGCCTGCAACTAATGAGCAGTTCTTC. Protein: CASSLGFTGGPATNEQFF.

This sequence joins TRBV5-1 and TRBJ2-2, with 10 bases identical to TRBD1. After removal of 5 bases from V and 8 bases from J, the junction contained 12 bases not matched to a gene. The CDR3 spans 16 residues. The V gene's germline CDR1 is SGHRS and CDR2 YFSETQ. CDR3 nucleotides: TGCGCCAGCAGAGAAGGGACAGGGGCAAGCACTGGGGAGCTGTTTTTT. This translates into CASREGTGASTGELFF.

V usage is TRBV6-6 and J usage is TRBJ1-6; D is unclear. Trimming cost V 5 bases and J 9 bases, with 17 bases left between them. The V gene's germline CDR1 is MNHNY and CDR2 SVGAGI (reference sequence). CDR3 size: 15 residues. In DNA, the CDR3 is TGTGCCAGCAGTGAAAGCGGAAAAAGTCTTTCACCCCTCCACTTT. This gives the protein CASSESGKSLSPLHF.

The chain couples TRBV15 to TRBJ2-7, with D hard to call. Trimming shortened V by 0 bases and J by 5 bases, and 11 bases separated the two germline ends. The CDR3 length is 14 residues. The germline V gene encodes CDR1 LNHNV and CDR2 YYDKDF (reference sequence). The CDR3 sequence: CATSRDRQADEQYF. In nucleotides, the CDR3 is TGTGCCACCAGCAGAGATCGGCAGGCGGACGAGCAGTACTTC.

The sample holds many counts of this clonotype. This sequence joins TRBV5-1 and TRBJ1-2; D remains ambiguous. Germline CDR1 and CDR2: SGHRS and YFSETQ. Trimming stripped 4 bases from V and 7 bases from J, with 11 bases between. The CDR3 is 12 amino acids. The CDR3 sequence: CASSPSGIGYTF. As DNA, the CDR3 is TGCGCCAGCAGCCCTTCAGGAATTGGCTACACCTTC.

The CDR3 DNA reads TGTGCCACCAGCAGCCTTATAGCGGGAGCCTACGAGCAGTACTTC. It is translated as CATSSLIAGAYEQYF. The rearrangement joins TRBV15 to TRBJ2-7; 9 nucleotides agree with TRBD2. The CDR3 runs 15 residues. The ends lost 3 bases at V and 2 bases at J; junction bases unmatched: 5. From germline, CDR1 is LNHNV and CDR2 YYDKDF (reference sequence).

V gene TRBV7-2 combines with J gene TRBJ1-5; no definite D call. The germline CDR1 and CDR2 sequences are SGHTA and FQGNSA. The V and J ends lost 1 base and 0 bases respectively, with 7 bases between them. This CDR3 has 15 amino acids. The CDR3 loop reads CASSLDQFSNQPQHF. In DNA, the CDR3 is TGTGCCAGCAGCTTAGACCAGTTTAGCAATCAGCCCCAGCATTTT. The full variable domain, its missing parts supplied by reference TRBV7-2 and TRBJ1-5, is GAGVSQSPSNKVTEKGKDVELRCDPISGHTALYWYRQSLGQGLEFLIYFQGNSAPDKSGLPSDRFSAERTGGSVSTLTIQRTQQEDSAVYLCASSLDQFSNQPQHFGDGTRLSIL.

The gene calls are TRBV7-6 and TRBJ2-7, with D perhaps TRBD2 (6 bases). CDR1 and CDR2 from the germline V gene are SGHVS and FNYEAQ. The CDR3 covers 16 residues. Between the trimmed V and J ends, which lost 5 bases and 0 bases, there was a span of 17 bases. CDR3 protein: CASSLVGGRSSYEQYF. DNA of the CDR3: TGTGCCAGCAGCCTCGTCGGGGGAAGAAGCTCCTACGAGCAGTACTTC.